Presented here are 32 T cell receptor beta chains from one specimen sequenced in a study of OX40 agonist ivuxolimab in advanced cancers. Receptor libraries were prepared by the immunoSEQ multiplex PCR assay. TCRdb provides this immuneACCESS table in a form limited to in-frame rearrangements. Some clones are lacking; in checked studies, under half of them reflect an unresolved V gene, and why the rest are absent is not known. This sample comprises approximately 82,000 clones, about 93% of them detected only once. Of the sample, roughly 22% is held by the ten largest clones. This specimen consisted of CD4+ or CD8+ T cells sorted from blood, obtained in a trial of the OX40 agonist ivuxolimab. The receptor source for this set is an adult with an advanced solid tumor such as melanoma, head and neck, liver or kidney cancer.

The sample holds one count of this clone. The J gene is TRBJ2-7, the V gene TRBV7-8; TRBD2 matches at 8 bases. With 0 bases clipped from V and 0 bases from J, the junction kept 10 bases outside the gene matches. CDR1 and CDR2 from the germline V gene are SGHVS and FQNEAQ. The CDR3 runs 18 residues. The CDR3 nucleotides read TGTGCCAGCAGCTTAGCGCTTGATCCGGGGGGGCCCTCCTACGAGCAGTACTTC. Translated, it gives CASSLALDPGGPSYEQYF. The full variable domain, with the rest looked up from reference TRBV7-8 and TRBJ2-7, is GAGVSQSPRYKVAKRGQDVALRCDPISGHVSLFWYQQALGQGPEFLTYFQNEAQLDKSGLPSDRFFAERPEGSVSTLKIQRTQQEDSAVYLCASSLALDPGGPSYEQYFGPGTRLTVT.

V usage is TRBV7-6 and J usage is TRBJ2-2; 9 bases are a match to TRBD2. J lost 4 bases, V lost 2 bases, and 11 bases had no gene match. Germline CDR1 reads SGHVS; CDR2 reads FNYEAQ. This CDR3 contains 18 residues. Here the CDR3 reads CASSLSLAGGPGTGELFF. CDR3 in DNA: TGTGCCAGCAGCTTATCCCTGGCGGGGGGGCCGGGCACCGGGGAGCTGTTTTTT.

The chain recombines TRBV15 with TRBJ1-3; no reliable D call. This CDR3 spans 15 amino acids. V lost 0 bases and J 3 bases, leaving 9 bases between the germline ends. Germline V gene sequence: CDR1 LNHNV, CDR2 YYDKDF (reference sequence). CDR3 nucleotides: TGTGCCACCAGCAGAGATCGCGGGGTTGGAAACACCATATATTTT. Its translation: CATSRDRGVGNTIYF.

This clone was seen a few times. The CDR3 here is CASSQDTSDTEAFF. Here the CDR3 DNA reads TGCGCCAGCAGCCAAGACACCTCGGACACTGAAGCTTTCTTT. The chain combines TRBV4-3 with TRBJ1-1, with D hard to call. V shed 0 bases and J shed 3 bases, with 8 bases lying between them. Germline loops: CDR1 LGHNA, CDR2 YSLEER. CDR3 length: 14 amino acids.

V usage is TRBV29-1 and J usage is TRBJ2-2, with D uncertain. Per germline, CDR1 SQVTM and CDR2 ANQGSEA. V lost 7 bases and J lost 13, with 19 bases in between. The CDR3 length is 12 residues. CDR3 loop: CSAVRPAGGLFF. CDR3 nucleotide sequence: TGCAGCGCTGTGCGTCCGGCTGGTGGGCTGTTTTTT.

The V gene is TRBV5-1, the J gene TRBJ2-7, with TRBD2 matching 8 bases. The CDR3 covers 15 residues. Germline CDR1 and CDR2: SGHRS and YFSETQ. V lost 0 bases and J lost 4; bases outside the gene matches: 6. In nucleotides, the CDR3 is TGCGCCAGCAGCTTGGAGAGCGGGGGCTTTTACGAGCAGTACTTC. Protein product: CASSLESGGFYEQYF.

This chain connects TRBV10-2 to TRBJ2-3; 7 bases match TRBD1. The CDR3 is made up of 14 amino acids. Germline CDR1 is WSHSY and CDR2 is SAAADI. The V segment lost 4 bases and the J segment 2 bases; nucleotides outside the gene matches: 3. In DNA, the CDR3 is TGCGCCAGCAGTGTCGACAGGGTCACAGATACGCAGTATTTT. The encoded protein is CASSVDRVTDTQYF.

The chain links TRBV7-9 to TRBJ1-5; unclear D gene. Germline assignment: CDR1 SEHNR and CDR2 FQNEAQ (reference sequence). V was pared by 6 bases and J by 7 bases, with 10 bases between. CDR3 length: 12 residues. The CDR3 DNA sequence: TGTGCCAGCAGTTCCCCGGCACAGCCCCAGCATTTT. This translates into CASSSPAQPQHF.

The chain has TRBV18 and TRBJ2-3; no clear D gene. Trimming cost V 1 base and J 6 bases, with 17 bases left between them. The CDR3 is 16 amino acids. The germline V gene has CDR1 KGHSH and CDR2 LQKENI. The CDR3 region is CASSPLSEPFGDTQYF. The CDR3 region has the DNA TGTGCCAGCTCACCACTTTCAGAACCTTTTGGCGATACGCAGTATTTT.

J is TRBJ2-7 and V is TRBV5-1, with 7 bases matching TRBD1. V was pared by 7 bases and J by 1 base, with 14 bases of the junction left unmatched. The CDR3 has 16 amino acids. Germline V CDR1 and CDR2: SGHRS, YFSETQ. The CDR3 is CASANARTGPSYEQYF. In DNA, the CDR3 is TGCGCCAGCGCCAATGCCAGGACAGGACCTTCCTACGAGCAGTACTTC.

V is TRBV18 and J is TRBJ2-7, with TRBD1 identical over 7 bases. V was clipped by 0 bases and J by 1 base; unmatched bases: 0. The CDR3 contains 14 residues. Germline V gene lookup returns CDR1 KGHSH and CDR2 LQKENI. The CDR3 loop is CASSPPTGSYEQYF. CDR3 DNA sequence: TGTGCCAGCTCACCACCGACAGGGTCCTACGAGCAGTACTTC.

This clone was recorded a few times. The chain couples TRBV19 to TRBJ1-2, with D perhaps TRBD1 (6 bases). Trimming removed 4 bases from V and 6 bases from J, with 15 bases in between. CDR3 length: 14 amino acids. Germline V gives CDR1 LNHDA, CDR2 SQIVND (reference sequence). CDR3 residues: CASSTGPGVNGYTF. DNA for the CDR3: TGTGCCAGTAGTACCGGGCCAGGGGTGAATGGCTACACCTTC.

This sequence joins TRBV30 and TRBJ2-3; TRBD2 matches at 8 bases. The ends lost 2 bases at V and 2 bases at J; junction bases unmatched: 6. Germline lookup yields CDR1 GTSNPN and CDR2 SVGIG (reference sequence). The CDR3 contains 15 residues. The CDR3 DNA sequence: TGTGCCTGGAGTCTCTGGCGGGAGGCCACAGATACGCAGTATTTT. This gives the protein CAWSLWREATDTQYF.

The chain couples TRBV7-6 to TRBJ2-2; a possible D gene is TRBD1 (5 bases). Looked up from germline, CDR1 is SGHVS and CDR2 is FNYEAQ. V shed 0 bases and J shed 0 bases, with 14 bases lying between them. This CDR3 is built from 18 residues. CDR3 DNA sequence: TGTGCCAGCAGCTTAGCCTTTGGGGCACGAGCGAACACCGGGGAGCTGTTTTTT. Its translation is CASSLAFGARANTGELFF. Supplemented by reference TRBV7-6 and TRBJ2-2, the full variable domain reads GAGVSQSPRYKVTKRGQDVALRCDPISGHVSLYWYRQALGQGPEFLTYFNYEAQQDKSGLPNDRFSAERPEGSISTLTIQRTEQRDSAMYRCASSLAFGARANTGELFFGEGSRLTVL.

The genes are TRBV13 and TRBJ2-7, with 15 positions matching TRBD2. After removal of 2 bases from V and 3 bases from J, the junction contained 14 bases not matched to a gene. The CDR3 runs 20 residues. Germline lookup yields CDR1 PRHDT and CDR2 FYEKMQ (reference sequence). CDR3 DNA sequence: TGTGCCAGCAGCTTAAGTAGATTTGCGGGACTAGCGGGAGGAGGCTACGAGCAGTACTTC. Encoded protein: CASSLSRFAGLAGGGYEQYF. Full variable domain (outside the CDR3, taken from reference TRBV13 and TRBJ2-7): AAGVIQSPRHLIKEKRETATLKCYPIPRHDTVYWYQQGPGQDPQFLISFYEKMQSDKGSIPDRFSAQQFSDYHSELNMSSLELGDSALYFCASSLSRFAGLAGGGYEQYFGPGTRLTVT.

The rearrangement uses TRBV10-2 and TRBJ2-5; a weak D match, TRBD1 (5 bases). Gene TRBJ2-7 matches the end of the DNA better, so the J call may be wrong. Per the germline V gene, CDR1 is WSHSY and CDR2 is SAAADI. The CDR3 is 12 amino acids. This chain's CDR3 is CASRTVNYEQYF. The DNA for the CDR3 is TGCGCCAGCAGGACAGTAAACTACGAGCAGTACTTC.

The rearrangement uses TRBV6-5 and TRBJ2-1; D is unclear. Germline-derived CDR1 and CDR2 are MNHEY and SVGAGI. The V gene lost 0 bases and the J gene lost 7 bases, with 16 bases spanning the gap. This CDR3 comprises 16 residues. The CDR3 here is CASSYSSYKAINEQFF. CDR3 bases: TGTGCCAGCAGTTACTCGAGTTACAAGGCGATAAATGAGCAGTTCTTC.

The genes are TRBV7-3 and TRBJ2-5, with D possibly being TRBD1 or TRBD2 (5 bases each). CDR3 length: 11 amino acids. CDR1 is SGHTA and CDR2 is FQGTGA in the germline V gene. V dropped 4 bases and J dropped 5 bases, with 5 bases sitting between them. CDR3 protein: CASSWGETQYF. In DNA form, the CDR3 reads TGTGCCAGCAGCTGGGGGGAGACCCAGTACTTC.

As concerns this clone: An end of the junction does not agree with germline; a read error may underlie this. The chain combines TRBV13 with TRBJ2-1; possible D gene TRBD1, 5 bases. This CDR3 spans 13 amino acids. CDR1 and CDR2 from the germline V gene are PRHDT and FYEKMQ (reference sequence). The CDR3 is CASSVGRGREQFF. As DNA, the CDR3 is TGTGCCAGCAGCGTAGGAAGGGGAAGGGAGCAGTTCTTC. The full variable domain, rest sourced from reference TRBV13 and TRBJ2-1, is AAGVIQSPRHLIKEKRETATLKCYPIPRHDTVYWYQQGPGQDPQFLISFYEKMQSDKGSIPDRFSAQQFSDYHSELNMSSLELGDSALYFCASSVGRGREQFFGPGTRLTVL.

The V call is TRBV12-5, the J call TRBJ2-3; D is unresolved. The CDR3 totals 14 residues. The germline CDR1 and CDR2 sequences are LGHNT and FRNRAP. Trimming left V 2 bases short and J 0 bases short, with 6 bases between. CDR3 residues: CASGLTVSTDTQYF. The CDR3 DNA reads as TGTGCTAGTGGTTTGACAGTTAGCACAGATACGCAGTATTTT. Full variable domain (outside the CDR3, taken from reference TRBV12-5 and TRBJ2-3): DARVTQTPRHKVTEMGQEVTMRCQPILGHNTVFWYRQTMMQGLELLAYFRNRAPLDDSGMPKDRFSAEMPDATLATLKIQPSEPRDSAVYFCASGLTVSTDTQYFGPGTRLTVL.

This clone has only one observation. The CDR3, as DNA: TGCGCCAGCAGCCGGTCTTTCGGCTCTGGAAACACCATATATTTT. Its translation is CASSRSFGSGNTIYF. V is TRBV4-1 and J is TRBJ1-3; D is unresolved. V was cut by 4 bases and J by 0 bases, with 10 bases left in between. Germline assignment: CDR1 MGHRA and CDR2 YSYEKL. This CDR3 spans 15 amino acids.

This clone is a singleton in its sample. The gene calls are TRBV27 and TRBJ2-3, with 8 bases matching TRBD2. The CDR3 has 16 amino acids. CDR1 and CDR2 from the germline V gene are MNHEY and SMNVEV (reference sequence). Germline trimming cut 7 bases from V and 0 bases from J; bases unmatched to any gene: 9. CDR3 amino acids: CASNPGLALSTDTQYF. The DNA for the CDR3 is TGTGCCAGCAACCCAGGACTAGCCCTTAGCACAGATACGCAGTATTTT.

This CDR3 is CASSLAGAPEAFF. CDR3 sequence (DNA): TGCGCCAGCAGCCTGGCGGGGGCCCCTGAAGCTTTCTTT. This chain links TRBV5-1 with TRBJ1-1; D perhaps matches TRBD1 (6 bases). The CDR3 spans 13 residues. The germline V and J ends were trimmed by 4 bases and 6 bases, with 13 bases remaining between them. Germline V CDR1 and CDR2: SGHRS, YFSETQ.

The chain has TRBV5-8 and TRBJ1-5; D not resolved. Germline CDR1 is SGHTS and CDR2 is YDEGEE. V was cut by 0 bases and J by 3 bases, with 4 bases left in between. CDR3 length: 13 residues. CDR3 in DNA: TGTGCCAGCAGCTTGGGGCCCAATCAGCCCCAGCATTTT. Amino acid sequence: CASSLGPNQPQHF.

V gene TRBV7-2 combines with J gene TRBJ1-5; possibly TRBD1 for D (5 bases). CDR3 length equals 15 residues. CDR1 and CDR2 (germline): SGHTA, FQGNSA. Trimming shortened V by 3 bases and J by 7 bases, and 16 bases separated the two germline ends. DNA for the CDR3: TGTGCCAGCAGCTTGTCCTGGGGGGTGGAGCAGCCCCAGCATTTT. It yields the protein CASSLSWGVEQPQHF. Combining the CDR3 with reference TRBV7-2 and TRBJ1-5 gives the whole variable domain GAGVSQSPSNKVTEKGKDVELRCDPISGHTALYWYRQSLGQGLEFLIYFQGNSAPDKSGLPSDRFSAERTGGSVSTLTIQRTQQEDSAVYLCASSLSWGVEQPQHFGDGTRLSIL.

The V and J genes are TRBV5-1 and TRBJ1-1; D unresolved. CDR1 SGHRS and CDR2 YFSETQ come from the germline V gene. Trimming stripped 4 bases from V and 0 bases from J, with 13 bases between. The CDR3 spans 15 residues. CDR3 DNA: TGCGCCAGCAGCGCCAGCGTCGGGATGAACACTGAAGCTTTCTTT. Protein sequence: CASSASVGMNTEAFF.

The chain recombines TRBV7-2 with TRBJ1-1; D is undetermined. CDR1 is SGHTA, CDR2 FQGNSA, per germline. The CDR3 length is 13 residues. Trimming shortened V by 6 bases and J by 1 base, and 9 bases separated the two germline ends. The CDR3 region has the DNA TGTGCCAGCAGACCCTTTTGGAACACTGAAGCTTTCTTT. Protein sequence: CASRPFWNTEAFF.

The rearrangement links TRBV5-6 to TRBJ2-3; possibly TRBD2 for D (6 bases). Trimming cost V 4 bases and J 3 bases, with 12 bases left between them. CDR3 length: 14 residues. Per germline, CDR1 SGHDT and CDR2 YYEEEE. The CDR3 reads CASSPYRETDTQYF. The CDR3 DNA reads TGTGCCAGCAGCCCCTACCGGGAGACAGATACGCAGTATTTT.

The rearrangement joins TRBV5-1 to TRBJ2-3, with 9 bases lining up with TRBD2. Per the germline V gene, CDR1 is SGHRS and CDR2 is YFSETQ. Trimming took 0 bases from V and 4 from J; bases not matched to a gene: 12. CDR3 length: 18 amino acids. CDR3 coding DNA: TGCGCCAGCAGCTTGGGGCTAGCGGGGCACTCTGGCCCAGATACGCAGTATTTT. Translating gives CASSLGLAGHSGPDTQYF. The full variable domain, completed using reference TRBV5-1 and TRBJ2-3, is KAGVTQTPRYLIKTRGQQVTLSCSPISGHRSVSWYQQTPGQGLQFLFEYFSETQRNKGNFPGRFSGRQFSNSRSEMNVSTLELGDSALYLCASSLGLAGHSGPDTQYFGPGTRLTVL.

The chain has TRBV7-6 and TRBJ2-3, with 9 bases aligning to TRBD1. V trimming: 0 bases; J trimming: 2 bases; junction bases outside the gene matches: 3. Germline lookup yields CDR1 SGHVS and CDR2 FNYEAQ. The CDR3 extends over 16 amino acids. The CDR3 DNA is TGTGCCAGCAGCTTAGCGACAGGGGGGGACACAGATACGCAGTATTTT. As protein: CASSLATGGDTDTQYF.

The genes are TRBV4-3 and TRBJ2-5; 8 bases line up with TRBD2. V lost 0 bases and J lost 4; bases outside the gene matches: 4. Germline V CDR1 and CDR2: LGHNA, YSLEER. This CDR3 has 15 amino acids. The CDR3, as DNA: TGCGCCAGCAGCCAAGAAGGCCTAGCGGGAGAGACCCAGTACTTC. It encodes CASSQEGLAGETQYF.

This chain uses TRBV9 with TRBJ2-5, with 10 bases that match TRBD2. The J call is in doubt because the DNA end fits TRBJ2-7 better. The CDR3 has 15 amino acids. The V gene's germline CDR1 is SGDLS and CDR2 YYNGEE. The chain's CDR3 is CASSMGLANPYEQYF. The DNA for the CDR3 is TGTGCCAGCAGCATGGGACTAGCGAACCCCTACGAGCAGTACTTC.